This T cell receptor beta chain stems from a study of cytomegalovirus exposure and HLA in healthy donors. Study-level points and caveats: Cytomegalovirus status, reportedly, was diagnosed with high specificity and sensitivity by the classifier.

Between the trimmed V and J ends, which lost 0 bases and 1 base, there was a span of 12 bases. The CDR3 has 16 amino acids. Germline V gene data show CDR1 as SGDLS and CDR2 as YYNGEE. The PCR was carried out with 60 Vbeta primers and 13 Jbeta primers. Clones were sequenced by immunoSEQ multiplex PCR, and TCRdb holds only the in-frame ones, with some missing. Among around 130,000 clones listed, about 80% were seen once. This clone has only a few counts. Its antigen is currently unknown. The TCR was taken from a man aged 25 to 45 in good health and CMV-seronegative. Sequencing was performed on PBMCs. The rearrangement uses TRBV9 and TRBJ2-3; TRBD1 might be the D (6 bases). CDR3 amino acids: CASSVDSGDGTDTQYF. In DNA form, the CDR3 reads TGTGCCAGCAGCGTAGATTCAGGGGATGGCACAGATACGCAGTATTTT.